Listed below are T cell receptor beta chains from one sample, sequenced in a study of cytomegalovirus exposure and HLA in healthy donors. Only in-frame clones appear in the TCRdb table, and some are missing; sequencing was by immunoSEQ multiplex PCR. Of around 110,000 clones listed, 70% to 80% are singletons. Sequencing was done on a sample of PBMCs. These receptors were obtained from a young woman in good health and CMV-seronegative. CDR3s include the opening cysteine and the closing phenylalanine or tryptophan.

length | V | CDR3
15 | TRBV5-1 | CASTPDTGSVETQYF
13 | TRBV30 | CAWSVGGAYGYTF
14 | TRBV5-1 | CASSLDRAPYEQYF
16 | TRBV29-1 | CSVVTGQASFTDTQYF
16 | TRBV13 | CASRTGGSRSGNTIYF
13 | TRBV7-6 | CASSLGTFQPQHF
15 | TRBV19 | CASSATGVPNSPLHF
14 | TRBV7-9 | CASRPTTGGVDQYF
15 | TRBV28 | CASSIHRPGNTEAFF
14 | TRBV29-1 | CSVGEGLGSGEQYF
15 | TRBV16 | CASSQSWGGNTEAFF
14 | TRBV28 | CASTPSHRDYEQYF
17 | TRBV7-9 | CASSSFTGTGGQGEQFF
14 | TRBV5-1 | CASSLTQGAGKLFF
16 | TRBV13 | CASSPGTSGDTGELFF
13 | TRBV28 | CASRPGGNYGYTF
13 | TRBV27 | CASSLSATEKLFF
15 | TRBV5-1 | CASSLEQGGWNEQFF
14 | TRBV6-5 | CASRLSTGDQPQHF
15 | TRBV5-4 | CASSLLAGGQETQYF
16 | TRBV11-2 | CASSLFSQAWDTEAFF
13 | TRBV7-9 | CASSLVREETQYF
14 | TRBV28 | CASSLTPRGYEQYF
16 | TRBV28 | CASSSPTGGKTDTQYF
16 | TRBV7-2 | CASSLAGTKTQGRAFF
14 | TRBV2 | CASYGGRHQETQYF
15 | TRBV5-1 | CASSFQDRLNYGYTF
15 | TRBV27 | CASSPTQGDGQPQHF
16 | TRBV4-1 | CASSQERGTSNYGYTF
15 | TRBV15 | CATSRGFGSNQPQHF
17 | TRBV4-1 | CASSQLPGGTGAYEQYF
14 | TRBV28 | CASRETGLGQPQHF
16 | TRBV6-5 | CASSYLRTDRVTEAFF
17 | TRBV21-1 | CASSKFRHFGGNYGYTF
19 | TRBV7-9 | CASSFGLAGGVISTDTQYF
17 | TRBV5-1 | CASSLGYPSGENEKLFF
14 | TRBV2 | CASSDITENQPQHF
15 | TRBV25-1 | CASSLETGGKDEQFF
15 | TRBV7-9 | CASSLALATYNEQFF
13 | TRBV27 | CASSWGQGYEQYF
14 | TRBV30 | CAWSQGGSTDTQYF
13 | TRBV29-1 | CSVPRGINTEAFF
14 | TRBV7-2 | CASSLGQGFHEQYF
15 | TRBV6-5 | CASSYSTGTGNGYTF
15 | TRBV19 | CASYWPGLPNYGYTF
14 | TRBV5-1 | CASSLGQSNTEAFF
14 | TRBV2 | CASSPDRNTDTQYF
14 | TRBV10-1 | CASQGLAGPYEQYF